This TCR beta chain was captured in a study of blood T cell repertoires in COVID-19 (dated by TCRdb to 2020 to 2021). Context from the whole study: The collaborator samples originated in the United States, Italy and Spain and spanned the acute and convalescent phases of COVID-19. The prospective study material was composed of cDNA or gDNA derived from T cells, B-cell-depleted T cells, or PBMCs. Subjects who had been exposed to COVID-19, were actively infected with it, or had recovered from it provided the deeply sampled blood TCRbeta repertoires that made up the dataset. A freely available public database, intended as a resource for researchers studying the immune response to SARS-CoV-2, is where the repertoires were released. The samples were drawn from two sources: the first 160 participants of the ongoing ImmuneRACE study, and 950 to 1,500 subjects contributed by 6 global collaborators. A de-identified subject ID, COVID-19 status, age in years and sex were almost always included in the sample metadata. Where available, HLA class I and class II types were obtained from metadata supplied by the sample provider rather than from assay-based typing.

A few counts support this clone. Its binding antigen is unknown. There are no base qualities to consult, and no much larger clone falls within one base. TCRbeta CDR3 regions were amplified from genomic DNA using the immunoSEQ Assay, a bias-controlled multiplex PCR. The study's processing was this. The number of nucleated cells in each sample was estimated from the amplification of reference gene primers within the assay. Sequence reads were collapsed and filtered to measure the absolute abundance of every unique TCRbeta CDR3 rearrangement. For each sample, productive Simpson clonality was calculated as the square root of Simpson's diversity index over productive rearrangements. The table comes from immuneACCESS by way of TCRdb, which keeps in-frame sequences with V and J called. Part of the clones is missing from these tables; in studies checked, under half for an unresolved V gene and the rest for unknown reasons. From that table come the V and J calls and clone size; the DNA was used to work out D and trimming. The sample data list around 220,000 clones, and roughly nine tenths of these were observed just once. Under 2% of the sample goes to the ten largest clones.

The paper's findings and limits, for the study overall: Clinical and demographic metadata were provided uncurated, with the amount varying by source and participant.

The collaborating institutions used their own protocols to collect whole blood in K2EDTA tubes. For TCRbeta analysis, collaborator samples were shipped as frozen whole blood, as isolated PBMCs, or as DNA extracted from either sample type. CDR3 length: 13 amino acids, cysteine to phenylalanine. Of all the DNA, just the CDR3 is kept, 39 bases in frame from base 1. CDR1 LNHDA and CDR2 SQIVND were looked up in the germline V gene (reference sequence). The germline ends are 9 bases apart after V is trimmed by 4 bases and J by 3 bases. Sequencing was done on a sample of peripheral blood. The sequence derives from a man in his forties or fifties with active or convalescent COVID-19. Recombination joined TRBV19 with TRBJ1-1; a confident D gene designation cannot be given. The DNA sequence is TGTGCCAGTAGTAGTGGCCTTTACACTGAAGCTTTCTTT. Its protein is CASSSGLYTEAFF.